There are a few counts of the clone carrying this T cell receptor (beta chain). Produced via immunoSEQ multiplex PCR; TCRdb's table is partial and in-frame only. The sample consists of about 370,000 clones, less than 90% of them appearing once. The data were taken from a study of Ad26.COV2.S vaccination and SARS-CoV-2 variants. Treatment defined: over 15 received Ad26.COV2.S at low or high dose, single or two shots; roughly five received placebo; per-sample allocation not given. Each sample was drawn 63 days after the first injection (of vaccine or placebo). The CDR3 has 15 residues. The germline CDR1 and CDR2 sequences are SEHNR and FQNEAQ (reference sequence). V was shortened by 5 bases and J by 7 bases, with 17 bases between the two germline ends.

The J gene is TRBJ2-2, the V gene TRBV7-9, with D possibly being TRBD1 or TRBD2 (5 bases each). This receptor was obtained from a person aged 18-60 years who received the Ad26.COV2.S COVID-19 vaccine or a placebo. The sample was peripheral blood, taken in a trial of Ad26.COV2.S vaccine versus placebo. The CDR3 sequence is CASSNPGPSGGELFF. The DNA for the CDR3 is TGTGCCAGCAGCAACCCGGGACCTTCGGGCGGGGAGCTGTTTTTT.